One and the same sample provided the 3 T cell receptor beta chains below, sequenced in a study of monozygotic twins with inflammatory bowel disease. TCRdb re-called the 5' RACE reads, yielding one record per CDR3 amino acid sequence without DNA. With some 150,000 distinct CDR3 sequences in the sample, the ten largest clones hold approximately 1.2%. The sample was blood. The source of these receptors is a human donor with ulcerative colitis or Crohn's disease, or a healthy co-twin of an affected twin (not recorded which).

The chain employs TRBV28 and TRBJ2-3; TCRdb reports TRBD2, a call that lacks DNA to check it against. Germline-derived CDR1 and CDR2 are MDHEN and SYDVKM. This CDR3 region has 17 residues. The chain's CDR3 is CASSPIISGKHTDTQYF.

The chain employs TRBV5-1 and TRBJ2-3; TCRdb gives TRBD2 as the D gene, but with no DNA this cannot be confirmed. CDR3 length: 16 residues. Germline-derived CDR1 and CDR2 are SGHRS and YFSETQ. The CDR3 region is CASSESGGRFTDTQYF. Together with reference TRBV5-1 and TRBJ2-3, the CDR3 gives the full variable domain: KAGVTQTPRYLIKTRGQQVTLSCSPISGHRSVSWYQQTPGQGLQFLFEYFSETQRNKGNFPGRFSGRQFSNSRSEMNVSTLELGDSALYLCASSESGGRFTDTQYFGPGTRLTVL.

The chain combines TRBV7-2 with TRBJ2-4; the TCRdb call, TRBD1, lacks DNA for checking. This CDR3 region has 20 residues. Germline assignment: CDR1 SGHTA and CDR2 FQGNSA. Here the CDR3 reads CASSLRTGEAVAMAKNIQYF.